This T cell receptor (beta chain) was sequenced during a study of T cell changes during pregnancy in multiple sclerosis. Generated by immunoSEQ multiplex PCR, the TCRdb table keeps only in-frame clones and is missing some. Found here are roughly 60,000 clones, roughly 92% of them singletons; the top ten hold more than 1.2%. The V and J ends lost 2 bases and 5 bases, in that order; junction bases with no gene match: 3. The germline V gene has CDR1 MGHRA and CDR2 YSYEKL. CDR3 length equals 15 residues. The specimen was peripheral blood, collected in the second trimester of pregnancy. V usage is TRBV4-1 and J usage is TRBJ1-1, with 12 bases identical to TRBD1. This receptor was obtained from a female donor with multiple sclerosis, enrolled in a pregnancy study. CDR3 coding DNA: TGCGCCAGCAGCCAAACGGGACAGGGGGCGACTGAAGCTTTCTTT. Protein: CASSQTGQGATEAFF.